A single sample is the source of the 17 T cell receptor beta chains below, sequenced in a study of monozygotic twins with inflammatory bowel disease. After re-calling the 5' RACE reads, TCRdb lists one entry per CDR3 protein, DNA absent. The listing records some 160,000 distinct CDR3 sequences. Sequencing was done on a sample of blood. These receptors originate from a human donor with ulcerative colitis or Crohn's disease, or a healthy co-twin of an affected twin (not recorded which).

The gene calls are TRBV5-5 and TRBJ1-2; TCRdb's D call of TRBD1 is untestable without DNA. The germline V gene has CDR1 SGHKS and CDR2 YYEKEE (reference sequence). This CDR3 comprises 16 residues. Here the CDR3 reads CASSLGQGRVLGGYTF.

The rearrangement uses TRBV20-1 and TRBJ2-5; the TCRdb call, TRBD2, lacks DNA for checking. The CDR3 is 14 residues long. CDR1 and CDR2 (germline): DFQATT, SNEGSKA (reference sequence). CDR3 residues: CSALRHSAQETQYF.

The J gene is TRBJ1-1, the V gene TRBV19; lacking DNA, the TRBD1 call made by TCRdb goes unchecked. Germline V gives CDR1 LNHDA, CDR2 SQIVND (reference sequence). The CDR3 contains 15 residues. CDR3 sequence: CASSVKGGSGTEAFF.

This chain uses TRBV5-1 with TRBJ2-4. The CDR3 sequence is 13 residues long. Looked up from germline, CDR1 is SGHRS and CDR2 is YFSETQ. CDR3 sequence: CASSLGTENIQYF.

The chain couples TRBV5-1 to TRBJ1-2; TCRdb's D gene call, TRBD1, goes unchecked for lack of DNA. Germline CDR1 SGHRS, CDR2 YFSETQ. The CDR3 is 13 amino acids. CDR3 residues: CASSRDVNYGYTF.

The rearrangement links TRBV4-1 to TRBJ2-7. The germline V gene encodes CDR1 MGHRA and CDR2 YSYEKL. The CDR3 runs 13 residues. CDR3 amino acids: CASSLESSYEQYF.

The chain combines TRBV5-1 with TRBJ2-5; TCRdb's D gene call, TRBD1, goes unchecked for lack of DNA. Germline V gives CDR1 SGHRS, CDR2 YFSETQ. The length of the CDR3 is 16 residues. The CDR3 sequence is CASSPGEGSSQETQYF. The whole variable domain, remainder taken from reference TRBV5-1 and TRBJ2-5, is KAGVTQTPRYLIKTRGQQVTLSCSPISGHRSVSWYQQTPGQGLQFLFEYFSETQRNKGNFPGRFSGRQFSNSRSEMNVSTLELGDSALYLCASSPGEGSSQETQYFGPGTRLLVL.

The chain uses TRBV7-9 and TRBJ1-1; the TCRdb D gene call, TRBD1, has no DNA to confirm it. Germline V gene lookup returns CDR1 SEHNR and CDR2 FQNEAQ (reference sequence). The CDR3 sequence is 13 residues long. CDR3 in amino acids: CASSPGGSNEAFF.

The chain couples TRBV5-1 to TRBJ1-1. CDR3 size: 13 residues. From germline, CDR1 is SGHRS and CDR2 YFSETQ. The CDR3 spells CASSLERNTEAFF.

The chain carries TRBV28 and TRBJ2-1; checking the TCRdb D call of TRBD2 is not possible without DNA. This CDR3 region has 17 residues. Germline-derived CDR1 and CDR2 are MDHEN and SYDVKM. CDR3: CASRGTSGSQGYNEQFF.

This rearrangement joins TRBV29-1 to TRBJ2-1. Germline V lookup: CDR1 SQVTM, CDR2 ANQGSEA. The CDR3 length is 15 residues. CDR3 sequence: CSVERAGGTYNEQFF.

The chain recombines TRBV7-3 with TRBJ2-3; as DNA is missing, the TRBD2 call by TCRdb cannot be tested. The CDR3 runs to 16 residues. From germline, CDR1 is SGHTA and CDR2 FQGTGA. CDR3 amino acids: CASSLRASGRLDTQYF.

This sequence joins TRBV15 and TRBJ2-5; TCRdb outputs TRBD1, but without DNA this stays unchecked. This CDR3 spans 13 amino acids. CDR1 is LNHNV and CDR2 is YYDKDF in the germline V gene (reference sequence). The CDR3 sequence: CATRSGGTETQYF.

The gene calls are TRBV29-1 and TRBJ2-1; the TCRdb D gene call, TRBD1, has no DNA to confirm it. The CDR3 is made up of 12 amino acids. Germline CDR1 reads SQVTM; CDR2 reads ANQGSEA. CDR3 sequence reads: CSVGTVNNEQFF.

The rearrangement joins TRBV5-1 to TRBJ1-2; TCRdb gives TRBD1 as the D gene, but with no DNA this cannot be confirmed. CDR1 and CDR2 from the germline V gene are SGHRS and YFSETQ. The CDR3 spans 14 residues. This chain's CDR3 is CASSFGQTIYGYTF.

The chain employs TRBV28 and TRBJ2-7; as DNA is missing, the TRBD2 call by TCRdb cannot be tested. Germline V CDR1 and CDR2: MDHEN, SYDVKM. The CDR3 covers 15 residues. This chain's CDR3 is CASSSTSGVYYEQYF.

CDR3 sequence: CASSYLRQGADTQYF. The chain links TRBV6-2 or TRBV6-3 to TRBJ2-3; TCRdb names TRBD1, which stays unverified in the absence of DNA. There are 15 residues in the CDR3. Germline V gene data show CDR1 as MNHEY and CDR2 as SVGEGT.